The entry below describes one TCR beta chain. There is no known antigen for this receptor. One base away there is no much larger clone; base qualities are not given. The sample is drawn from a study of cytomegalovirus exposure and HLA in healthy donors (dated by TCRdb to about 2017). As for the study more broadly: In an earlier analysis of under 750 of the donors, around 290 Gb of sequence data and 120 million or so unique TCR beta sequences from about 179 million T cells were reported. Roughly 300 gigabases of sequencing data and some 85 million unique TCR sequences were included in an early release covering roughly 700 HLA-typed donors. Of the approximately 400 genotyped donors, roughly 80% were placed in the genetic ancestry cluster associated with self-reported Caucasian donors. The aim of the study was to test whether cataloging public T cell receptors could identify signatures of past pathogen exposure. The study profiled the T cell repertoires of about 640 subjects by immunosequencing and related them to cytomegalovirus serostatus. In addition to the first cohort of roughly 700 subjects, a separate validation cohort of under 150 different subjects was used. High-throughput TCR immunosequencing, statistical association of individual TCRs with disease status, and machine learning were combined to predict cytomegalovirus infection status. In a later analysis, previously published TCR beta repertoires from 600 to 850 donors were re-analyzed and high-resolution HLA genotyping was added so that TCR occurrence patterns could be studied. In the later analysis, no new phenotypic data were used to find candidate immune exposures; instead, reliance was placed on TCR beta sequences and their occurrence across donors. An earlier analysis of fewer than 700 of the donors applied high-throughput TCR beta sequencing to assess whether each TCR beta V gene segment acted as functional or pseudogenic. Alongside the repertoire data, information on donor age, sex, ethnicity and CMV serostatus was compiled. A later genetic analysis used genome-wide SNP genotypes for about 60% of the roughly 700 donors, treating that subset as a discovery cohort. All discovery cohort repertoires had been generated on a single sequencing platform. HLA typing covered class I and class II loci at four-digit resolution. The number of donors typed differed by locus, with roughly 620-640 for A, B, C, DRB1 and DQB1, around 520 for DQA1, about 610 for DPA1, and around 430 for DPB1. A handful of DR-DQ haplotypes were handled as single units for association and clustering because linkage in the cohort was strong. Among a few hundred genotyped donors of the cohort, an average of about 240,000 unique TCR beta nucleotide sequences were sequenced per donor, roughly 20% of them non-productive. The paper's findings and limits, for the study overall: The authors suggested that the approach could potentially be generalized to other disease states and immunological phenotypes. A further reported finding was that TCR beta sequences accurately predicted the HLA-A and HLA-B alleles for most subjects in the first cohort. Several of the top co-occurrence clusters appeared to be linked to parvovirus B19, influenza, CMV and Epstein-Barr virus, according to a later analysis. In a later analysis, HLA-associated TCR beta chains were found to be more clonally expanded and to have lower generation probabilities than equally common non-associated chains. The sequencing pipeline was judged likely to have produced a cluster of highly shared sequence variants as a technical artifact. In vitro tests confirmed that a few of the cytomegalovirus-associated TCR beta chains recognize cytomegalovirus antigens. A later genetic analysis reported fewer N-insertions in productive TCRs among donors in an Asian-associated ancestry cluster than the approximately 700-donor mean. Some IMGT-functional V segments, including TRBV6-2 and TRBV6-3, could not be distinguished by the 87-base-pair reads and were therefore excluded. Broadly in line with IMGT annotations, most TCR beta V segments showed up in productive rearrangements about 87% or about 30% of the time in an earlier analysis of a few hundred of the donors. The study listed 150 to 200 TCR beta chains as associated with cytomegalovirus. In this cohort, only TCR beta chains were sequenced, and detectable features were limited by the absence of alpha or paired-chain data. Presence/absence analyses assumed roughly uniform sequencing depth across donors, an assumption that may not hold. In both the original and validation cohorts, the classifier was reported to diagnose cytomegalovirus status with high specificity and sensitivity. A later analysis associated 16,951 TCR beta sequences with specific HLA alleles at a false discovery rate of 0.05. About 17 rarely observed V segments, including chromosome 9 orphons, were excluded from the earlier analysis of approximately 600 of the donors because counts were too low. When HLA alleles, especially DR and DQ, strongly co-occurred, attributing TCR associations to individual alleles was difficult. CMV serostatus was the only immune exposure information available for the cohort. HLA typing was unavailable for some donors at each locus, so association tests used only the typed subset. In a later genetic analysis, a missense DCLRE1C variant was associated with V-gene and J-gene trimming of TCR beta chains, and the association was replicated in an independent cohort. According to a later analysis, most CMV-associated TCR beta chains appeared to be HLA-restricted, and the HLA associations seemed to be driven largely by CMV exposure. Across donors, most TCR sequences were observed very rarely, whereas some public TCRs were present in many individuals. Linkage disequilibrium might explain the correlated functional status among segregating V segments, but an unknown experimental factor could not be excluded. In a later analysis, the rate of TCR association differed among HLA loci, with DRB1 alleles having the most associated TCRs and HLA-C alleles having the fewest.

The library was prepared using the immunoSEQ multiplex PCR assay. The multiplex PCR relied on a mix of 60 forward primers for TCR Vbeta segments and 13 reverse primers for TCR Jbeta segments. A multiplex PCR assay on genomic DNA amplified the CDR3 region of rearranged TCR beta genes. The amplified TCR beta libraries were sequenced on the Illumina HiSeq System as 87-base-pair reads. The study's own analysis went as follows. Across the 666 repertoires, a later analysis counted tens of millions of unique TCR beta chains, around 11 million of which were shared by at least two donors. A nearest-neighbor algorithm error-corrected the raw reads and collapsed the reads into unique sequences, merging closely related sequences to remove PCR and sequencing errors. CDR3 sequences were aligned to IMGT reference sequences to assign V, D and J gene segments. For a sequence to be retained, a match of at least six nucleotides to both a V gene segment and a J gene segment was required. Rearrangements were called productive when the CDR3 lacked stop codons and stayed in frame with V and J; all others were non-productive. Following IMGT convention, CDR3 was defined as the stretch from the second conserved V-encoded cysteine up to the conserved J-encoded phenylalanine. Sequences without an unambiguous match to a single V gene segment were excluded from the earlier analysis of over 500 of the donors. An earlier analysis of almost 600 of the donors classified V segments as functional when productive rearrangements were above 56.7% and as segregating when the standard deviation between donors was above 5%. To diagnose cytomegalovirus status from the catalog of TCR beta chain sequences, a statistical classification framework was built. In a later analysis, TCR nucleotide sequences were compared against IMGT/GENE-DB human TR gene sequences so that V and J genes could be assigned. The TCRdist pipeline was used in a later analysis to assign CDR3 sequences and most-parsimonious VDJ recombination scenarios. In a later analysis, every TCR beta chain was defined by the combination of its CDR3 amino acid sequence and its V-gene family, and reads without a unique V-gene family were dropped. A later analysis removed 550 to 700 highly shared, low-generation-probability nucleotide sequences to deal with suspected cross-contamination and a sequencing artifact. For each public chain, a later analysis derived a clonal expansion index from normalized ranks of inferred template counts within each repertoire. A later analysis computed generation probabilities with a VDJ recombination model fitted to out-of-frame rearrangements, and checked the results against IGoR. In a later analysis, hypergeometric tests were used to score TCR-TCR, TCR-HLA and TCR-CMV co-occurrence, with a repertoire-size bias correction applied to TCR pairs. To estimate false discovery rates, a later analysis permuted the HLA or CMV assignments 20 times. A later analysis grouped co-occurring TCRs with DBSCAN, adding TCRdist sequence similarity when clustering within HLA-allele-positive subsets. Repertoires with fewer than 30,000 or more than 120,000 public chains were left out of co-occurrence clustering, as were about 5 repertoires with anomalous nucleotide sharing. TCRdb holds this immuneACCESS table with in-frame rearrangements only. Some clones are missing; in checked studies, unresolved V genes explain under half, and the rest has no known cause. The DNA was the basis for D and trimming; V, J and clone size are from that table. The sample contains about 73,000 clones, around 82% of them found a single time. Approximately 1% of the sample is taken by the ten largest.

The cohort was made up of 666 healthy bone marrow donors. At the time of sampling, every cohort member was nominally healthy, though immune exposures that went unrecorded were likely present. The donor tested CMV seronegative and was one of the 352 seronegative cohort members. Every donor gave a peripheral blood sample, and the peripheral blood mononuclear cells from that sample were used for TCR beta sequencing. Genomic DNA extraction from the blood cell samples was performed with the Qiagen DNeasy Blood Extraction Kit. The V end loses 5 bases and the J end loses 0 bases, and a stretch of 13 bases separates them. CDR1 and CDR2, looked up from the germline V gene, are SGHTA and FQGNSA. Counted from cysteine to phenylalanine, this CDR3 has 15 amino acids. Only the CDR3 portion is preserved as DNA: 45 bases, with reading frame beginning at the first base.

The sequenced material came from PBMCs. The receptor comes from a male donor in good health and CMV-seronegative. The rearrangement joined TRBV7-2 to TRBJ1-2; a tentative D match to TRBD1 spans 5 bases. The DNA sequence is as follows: TGTGCCAGCAGCCCCCAGGGCCCAGCTAACTATGGCTACACCTTC. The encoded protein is CASSPQGPANYGYTF.